This T cell receptor (beta chain) came from a study of blood T cell repertoires in COVID-19. At the level of the study: COVID-19 samples collected from the United States, Italy and Spain covered acute and convalescent phases. Sample material is recorded as cDNA or gDNA derived from T cells, B-cell-depleted T cells, or PBMCs.

With V trimmed by 4 bases and J by 3 bases, 9 bases remained unmatched. Germline V CDR1 and CDR2: MNHEY, SMNVEV (reference sequence). This CDR3 is 17 amino acids long. In the authors' workflow: Reference gene primer amplification in the assay estimated nucleated cell counts. Repertoires were generated with immunoSEQ multiplex PCR, while TCRdb's copy carries only in-frame clones and drops some. The V and J calls and clone size come from that table; D and trimming were worked out from the DNA. The sample contains around 180,000 clones, over 70% of which appear only once. The sample consisted of peripheral blood. The J gene is TRBJ2-3, the V gene TRBV27, with 11 nucleotides matching TRBD2. The receptor's source is a man between 60 and 75 years old with active or convalescent COVID-19. CDR3 nucleotide sequence: TGTGCCAGCAGTTCCCCGACCTGGACTAGCGGGACAGATACGCAGTATTTT. Its translation is CASSSPTWTSGTDTQYF.